A selection of T cell receptor beta chains follows, all from one sample in a study of regulatory T cells in long-lasting Graves disease. TCRdb re-derived calls from the multiplex PCR reads in MiXCR, one entry per CDR3 protein. Found here are more than 400,000 distinct CDR3 sequences, 15% to 20% of them singletons; the top ten hold around 10%. These data also featured in a second study, about T cells in Graves' hyperthyroidism and ophthalmopathy.

The sample consisted of peripheral blood mononuclear cells (PBMCs), taken at new diagnosis, from a patient treated with antithyroid drugs. These TCRs come from a woman aged 25 to 39 with Graves disease. The CDR3 runs from the conserved cysteine through the conserved F or W. The order of the fields is V gene, J gene, clone size, D gene, CDR3 DNA, CDR3 protein. D genes are given only for firm matches. A clone size is listed for some rows: how often the clone was seen (once, few, many), or a class if it is expanded.

>TRBV11-2|TRBJ2-7|many|TRBD2
TGTGCCAGCAGCTTACATACTAGCGGGTCCTACGAGCAGTACTTC
CASSLHTSGSYEQYF
>TRBV5-5|TRBJ1-5|many|NA
TGTGCCAGCAGCTTGCAGAGGGTTAATCAGCCCCAGCATTTT
CASSLQRVNQPQHF
>TRBV27|TRBJ1-3|NA|TRBD1
TGTGCCAGCAGTTTAACGGGACAGGGACCTGGAAACACCATATATTTT
CASSLTGQGPGNTIYF
>TRBV7-9|TRBJ1-1|many|TRBD1
TGTGCCAGCAGCCGGACAGGGGGCTGGGACACTGAAGCTTTCTTT
CASSRTGGWDTEAFF
>TRBV28|TRBJ1-6|many|TRBD1
TGTGCCAGCATCCCACAGGGGGCGCGGAGGTCACCCCTCCACTTT
CASIPQGARRSPLHF
>TRBV10-3|TRBJ2-1|many|NA
TGTGCCATCAAAGATAGCGGAACCTACAATGAGCAGTTCTTC
CAIKDSGTYNEQFF
>TRBV9|TRBJ2-2|NA|NA
TGTGCCAGCAGCCCCCGGGTCTCGGGGAACACCGGGGAGCTGTTTTTT
CASSPRVSGNTGELFF
>TRBV3-1|TRBJ2-1|many|NA
TGTGCCAGCAGCCAAGATGCCGGGCTTGGTGAGCAGTTCTTC
CASSQDAGLGEQFF
>TRBV6-2/TRBV6-3|TRBJ1-2|many|NA
TGTGCCAGCAGTTACTCGGAGTCAGGGGTAGACTATGGCTACACCTTC
CASSYSESGVDYGYTF
>TRBV10-3|TRBJ1-2|NA|NA
TGTGCCATCAGTGAACAGGGAGGGGGCTACACCTTC
CAISEQGGGYTF
>TRBV28|TRBJ1-1|many|NA
TGTGCCAGCGTGGGGAGATCTGAAGCTTTCTTT
CASVGRSEAFF
>TRBV18|TRBJ2-3|many|NA
TGTGCCAGCTCACCCCAGTTCTCGGCAGATACGCAGTATTTT
CASSPQFSADTQYF
>TRBV6-5|TRBJ2-4|many|NA
TGTGCCAGCAGTTACGGAAGCTGGGGCATTCAGTACTTC
CASSYGSWGIQYF
>TRBV7-2|TRBJ2-5|many|TRBD1
TGTGCCAGCAGCTTAGGGGACAGTAGGCCGGTAGAGACCCAGTACTTC
CASSLGDSRPVETQYF
>TRBV5-1|TRBJ2-7|few|TRBD1
TGCGCCAGCCACCCCGGGACAGGGAGCAACGAGCAGTACTTC
CASHPGTGSNEQYF
>TRBV4-2|TRBJ2-5|few|NA
TGTGCCAGCAGCCAAGTTGGGGGAGCGGGCGTTAACCAAGAGACCCAGTACTTC
CASSQVGGAGVNQETQYF
>TRBV5-1|TRBJ1-1|NA|NA
TGCGCCAGCAGCTCCGCCCCGGGGTATGGCACTGAAGCTTTCTTT
CASSSAPGYGTEAFF
>TRBV6-2/TRBV6-3|TRBJ2-1|many|NA
TGTGCCAGCAGTGAGACTTACAATGAGCAGTTCTTC
CASSETYNEQFF
>TRBV5-1|TRBJ1-1|many|NA
TGCGCCAGCAGCTTGGCTTGGGGATCCACTGAAGCTTTCTTT
CASSLAWGSTEAFF
>TRBV27|TRBJ2-7|many|NA
TGTGCCAGCAGACGAGGAGGCGAGCAGTACTTC
CASRRGGEQYF
>TRBV11-2|TRBJ2-1|NA|TRBD2
TGTGCCAGCAGAGAACCCTGGGGCGGGAGGGCATTTCGCTCCTACAATGAGCAGTTCTTC
CASREPWGGRAFRSYNEQFF
>TRBV20-1|TRBJ1-2|NA|NA
TGCAGTGCTAGTATACGGGAATTGGGATATGGCTACACCTTC
CSASIRELGYGYTF
>TRBV5-5|TRBJ2-3|many|TRBD2
TGTGCCAGCACCTTGGCACGCGGGAGCCCGACAGATACGCAGTATTTT
CASTLARGSPTDTQYF
>TRBV6-2/TRBV6-3|TRBJ2-3|once|TRBD2
TGTGCCAGCAGTCGGGGGGTAACAGATACGCAGTATTTT
CASSRGVTDTQYF
>TRBV12-3/TRBV12-4|TRBJ1-1|many|NA
TGTGCCAGCAGTTTGAATGTAGGGAACACTGGAGCTTTCTTT
CASSLNVGNTGAFF
>TRBV13|TRBJ2-5|NA|TRBD2
TGTGCCAGCAGCTTGAGAGGTAGCGGGAGTCAAGAGACCCAGTACTTC
CASSLRGSGSQETQYF
>TRBV7-3|TRBJ2-7|many|NA
TGTGCCAGCAGCCAACGACAGGACTACGAGCAGTACTTC
CASSQRQDYEQYF
>TRBV7-6|TRBJ2-1|few|NA
TGTGCCAGCAGCTTAGATAATGTGGATGAGCAGTTCTTC
CASSLDNVDEQFF
>TRBV28|TRBJ1-4|many|NA
TGTGCCGGTAACCGGGCCAATAATGAAAAACTGTTTTTT
CAGNRANNEKLFF
>TRBV6-1|TRBJ2-6|once|NA
TGTGCCAGCAGCTCCACAGGGACTGGGGCCAACGTCCTGACTTTC
CASSSTGTGANVLTF
>TRBV3-1|TRBJ2-7|many|NA
TGTGCCAGCAGCCAACTCGGCCGCGCCTACGAGCAGTACTTC
CASSQLGRAYEQYF
>TRBV11-2|TRBJ2-1|NA|TRBD2
TGTGCCAGCAGCCGGACTAGCGGGAGGAAGGATGAGCAGTTCTTC
CASSRTSGRKDEQFF
>TRBV30|TRBJ2-1|many|NA
TGTGCCTGGAGTTTGTTTCAGGATTCGTCCTACAATGAGCAGTTCTTC
CAWSLFQDSSYNEQFF
>TRBV5-1|TRBJ1-1|many|NA
TGCGCCAGCAGCGAGCAGACAGTCATGAACACTGAAGCTTTCTTT
CASSEQTVMNTEAFF
>TRBV9|TRBJ2-7|many|NA
TGTGCCAGCAGCGTGGGCAGCGCAGACTACGAGCAGTACTTC
CASSVGSADYEQYF
>TRBV28|TRBJ1-1|many|NA
TGTGCCAGCAGTTTTAATAAGAACACTGAAGCTTTCTTT
CASSFNKNTEAFF
>TRBV3-1|TRBJ2-2|few|NA
TGTGCCAGCAGCCCAAGTAGGGGACGGAGTTACACCGGGGAGCTGTTTTTT
CASSPSRGRSYTGELFF
>TRBV7-2|TRBJ2-1|many|TRBD2
TGTGCCAGCAGCTCGCTCCCGGGACTAGCGGGAAATGAGCAGTTCTTC
CASSSLPGLAGNEQFF
>TRBV5-5|TRBJ2-3|many|TRBD1
TGTGCCAGCAGCGGACAGGGCTGGGAGGAGTATTTT
CASSGQGWEEYF
>TRBV18|TRBJ2-1|many|TRBD2
TGTGCCAGCTCACCGCAGCGGGAGGCGTACAATGAGCAGTTCTTC
CASSPQREAYNEQFF
>TRBV4-3|TRBJ2-7|many|TRBD2
TGCGCCAGCAGCCTCCTTCGGGGGGATGAGGGATACGAGCAGTACTTC
CASSLLRGDEGYEQYF
>TRBV4-3|TRBJ1-1|few|NA
TGCGCCAGCAGCCAAGAGGTTAAGAACACTGAAGCTTTCTTT
CASSQEVKNTEAFF
>TRBV10-3|TRBJ2-3|many|TRBD1
TGTGCCATCGGGAACCCGGGACAGGGGACAGATACGCAGTATTTT
CAIGNPGQGTDTQYF
>TRBV6-1|TRBJ2-5|many|NA
TGTGCCAGCAGTCTAGCTTACGGACAAGAGACCCAGTACTTC
CASSLAYGQETQYF
>TRBV7-7|TRBJ2-3|NA|NA
TGTGCTAGCAGCTCGGGTTTGGGGGGAACAGATACGCTGTATTTT
CASSSGLGGTDTLYF
>TRBV20-1|TRBJ2-1|many|NA
TGCAGTGCCCGGGAGCTTTTAGGGGTTTACAATGAGCAGTTCTTC
CSARELLGVYNEQFF
>TRBV27|TRBJ1-4|NA|TRBD1
TGTGCCAGCAGCCCGGGACAGCGAGCAACTAATGAAAAACTGTTTTTT
CASSPGQRATNEKLFF
>TRBV6-2/TRBV6-3|TRBJ2-3|few|NA
TGTGCCAGCAGTGACTCGACAACGGGAGAGGTAGATACGCAGTATTTT
CASSDSTTGEVDTQYF
>TRBV6-1|TRBJ1-4|many|NA
TGTGCCAGCAGTCCTCATGGGCTTCCCAATGAAAAACTGTTTTTT
CASSPHGLPNEKLFF
>TRBV29-1|TRBJ2-7|few|NA
TGCAGCGTTGTCCTCTCCAAAAGGCTATCCTACGAGCAGTACTTC
CSVVLSKRLSYEQYF
>TRBV7-2|TRBJ2-3|NA|TRBD2
TGTGCCAGCAGCTGGGGACTAGCGGGAGGAGATACGCAGTATTTT
CASSWGLAGGDTQYF
>TRBV19|TRBJ2-3|NA|NA
TGTGCCAGTAGGAGGGGGGCGCTCCGCACAGATACGCAGTATTTT
CASRRGALRTDTQYF
>TRBV4-1|TRBJ2-2|NA|NA
TGCGCCAGCAGCCAAGATGCAGGTTCAGCGGGGGAGCTGTTTTTT
CASSQDAGSAGELFF
>TRBV28|TRBJ2-1|NA|NA
TGTGCCAGCAGGCCTTCTGGGGGCTCCTACGAGCAGTTCTTC
CASRPSGGSYEQFF
>TRBV6-2/TRBV6-3|TRBJ2-1|many|NA
TGTGCCAGCAGTTACTCTCCATTCCGGGACAATGAGCAGTTCTTC
CASSYSPFRDNEQFF